One TCR beta chain is described in this entry. Only a few counts were recorded for this clonotype. This clone's antigen is unknown. One base away there is no much larger clone; base qualities are not given. The sample is drawn from a study of T-cell memory formation after mild COVID-19 (dated by TCRdb to the early 2020s). About the study as a whole: TCR sequence clusters from the two donors were largely donor specific. In two donors, T-cell clones that expanded and contracted after mild COVID-19 were followed by sequencing TCRalpha and TCRbeta repertoires longitudinally. Two young, previously healthy adult volunteers made up the cohort, one male and one female.

The CDR3 runs 14 residues from the cysteine to the phenylalanine. This entry keeps only the CDR3 DNA: 42 bases, framed from base 1. CDR1 SGHKS and CDR2 YYEKEE are derived from the germline V gene (reference sequence). Trimming accounts for 5 bases at V and 6 bases at J, while the number of junction bases matched to no gene is 11. Ficoll-Paque density gradient centrifugation was used to isolate PBMCs. Sequencing was carried out with an Illumina NovaSeq 6000. Using 5'RACE with constant-segment primers, TCRalpha and TCRbeta cDNA libraries were constructed, with sample barcodes and unique molecular identifiers added in the process. Trizol reagent was used to extract RNA from every sample. Libraries were amplified in two PCR steps, with a second sample barcode and Illumina TruSeq adapters added in the second step. Sequencing of libraries was performed on an Illumina NovaSeq with 2 x 150 bp paired-end reads. In the authors' own workflow: With migec v1.2.7, reads were demultiplexed and then collapsed into UMI-guided consensus sequences. Using mixcr v2.1.11, the UMI consensuses were aligned to TRA and TRB V and J templates and assembled into clonotypes. Clonotypes were classified as expanded or contracted when called significant by both edgeR and NoisET, with noise models trained on biological replicates. edgeR calls used a false discovery rate-adjusted p below 0.01 and a log2 fold-change threshold of 1. As an exploratory analysis of dynamics, max-normalized trajectories of the 1000 most abundant clonotypes were examined with PCA combined with hierarchical clustering. Separately sequenced CD4+ and CD8+ repertoires were used to assign a CD4 or CD8 phenotype to each responding clone. In-frame beta chains were kept once TCRdb had trimmed the public reads at Q25 with fastp and called clones with MiXCR. Rows are unified per CDR3 protein, each entry keeping the most common DNA and genes. TCRdb, rather than the study authors, made the V and J calls. For this sample the table gives fewer than 500,000 distinct CDR3 sequences, of which around 25% were detected only once. Roughly an eighth of the sample is taken by the ten largest.

What the work shows at the level of the full study, not this receptor alone: Balanced CD4/CD8 phenotypes were observed for clones contracting from day 15 to 85, whereas a bias towards CD4+ was observed for a second wave of clones expanding from day 15 to 37. The detection of some responding clones in pre-infection memory suggests that pre-existing cross-reactive memory T cells joined the SARS-CoV-2 response. Whether the second-wave clones peaking on day 37 were SARS-CoV-2 specific was not confirmed. Contracting CD4+ clones turned up mainly in the CM and EM memory subsets, whereas EMRA was where CD8+ clones were enriched. Only two mild cases were covered by the study, and larger cohorts that include severe cases with pre-infection samples were considered necessary.

This sequence originates from an adult woman who had mild COVID-19 (a few samples of this study predate the infection). The sample titles of this study are shuffled in the database, so cell type and time point are left out; the donor was told from shared clones. The sequencing input was PBMCs or a T cell subset sorted from them (not recorded which). The chain is assembled from TRBV5-5 and TRBJ2-7, with TRBD1 identical over 7 junction bases. The CDR3 has the sequence CASSPADRALEQYF. DNA sequence: TGTGCCAGCAGTCCTGCCGACAGGGCACTCGAGCAGTACTTC.